This T cell receptor beta chain was sequenced for a study of blood T cell repertoires in COVID-19. For the study at large: Sites across the United States, Italy and Spain contributed samples from acute and convalescent COVID-19. PBMCs, B-cell-depleted T cells, or T cells provided the cDNA or gDNA that made up the material.

Original methodology: Using reference gene primer amplification, nucleated cell counts were estimated. Using immunoSEQ multiplex PCR, the repertoire was profiled, and TCRdb retains in-frame clones only, with some absent. That table supplies the V and J calls and clone size; D and trimming were determined from the DNA. The data hold over 45,000 clones, with roughly nine tenths observed a single time. The V gene end was trimmed by 6 bases and the J gene end by 5 bases; junction bases not matched to a gene: 5. Per germline, CDR1 MNHEY and CDR2 SVGAGI. The CDR3 consists of 15 residues. The source of this sequence is an elderly man in a cohort sampled during active COVID-19. This chain joins TRBV6-5 and TRBJ2-2; 11 bases agree with TRBD2. The sample taken for sequencing was peripheral blood. CDR3 DNA: TGTGCCAGCAGCCCGGGACTAGCGGTAACCGGGGAGCTGTTTTTT. Protein: CASSPGLAVTGELFF.